The entry below describes one T cell receptor beta chain. Its antigen is still unknown. Each sample yielded at least 6 million isolated PBMCs. The data were taken from a study of blood T cells in healthy people across ages. Study-level background: T cells yielded about one barcoded beta molecule per two cells through template switching. Notes on the study in general: Roughly linearly, TCR beta diversity per million T cells fell as age increased. Compared with aged donors, long-lived donors showed fewer expanded clones, suggesting selection.

Primed by a sample-barcoded 5' primer and a J-beta primer mix, a second PCR proceeded for roughly 6 to 12 cycles. MiXCR, applied by TCRdb to the 5' RACE reads, yields one record per CDR3 protein. The data show about 1.8 million distinct CDR3 sequences, with around half seen just once and around 2.1% held by the top ten. The germline CDR1 and CDR2 sequences are MNHNY and SVGAGI (reference sequence). V shed 2 bases, J shed 3 bases, and the junction held 4 bases outside the gene matches. The CDR3 contains 14 residues. The receptor comes from a woman aged 40 to 50 in good health. Sequences were obtained from blood. J is TRBJ2-7 and V is TRBV6-6; 7 bases are a match to TRBD2. CDR3: CASSYRGVGYEQYF. CDR3 DNA: TGTGCCAGCAGTTACCGGGGGGTAGGCTACGAGCAGTACTTC.